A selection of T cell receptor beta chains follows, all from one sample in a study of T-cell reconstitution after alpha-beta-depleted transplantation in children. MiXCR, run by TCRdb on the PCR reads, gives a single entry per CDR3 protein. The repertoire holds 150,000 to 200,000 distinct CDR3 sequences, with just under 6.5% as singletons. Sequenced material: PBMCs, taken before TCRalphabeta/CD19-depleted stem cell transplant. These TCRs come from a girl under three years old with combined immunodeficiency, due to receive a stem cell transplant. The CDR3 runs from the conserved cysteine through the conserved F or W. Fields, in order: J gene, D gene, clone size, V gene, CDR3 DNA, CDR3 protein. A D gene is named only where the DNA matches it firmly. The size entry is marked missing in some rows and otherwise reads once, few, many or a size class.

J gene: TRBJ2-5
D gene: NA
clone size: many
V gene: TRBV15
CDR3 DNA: TGTGCCACCACTGGACGGTATCAAGAGACCCAGTACTTC
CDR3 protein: CATTGRYQETQYF

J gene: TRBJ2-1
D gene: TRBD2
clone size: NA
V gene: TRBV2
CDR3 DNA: TGTGCCAGCAGCTGGACTAGCGACTACAATGAGCAGTTCTTC
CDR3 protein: CASSWTSDYNEQFF

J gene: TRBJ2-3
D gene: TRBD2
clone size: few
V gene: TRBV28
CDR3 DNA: TGTGCCAGCAGTACGCTAGCGGGAGGACCCACAGATACGCAGTATTTT
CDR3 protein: CASSTLAGGPTDTQYF

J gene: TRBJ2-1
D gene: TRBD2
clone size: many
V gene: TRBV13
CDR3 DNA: TGTGCCAGCAGCTTAGGGGCTAGCGGCCCGGGTACGAATGAGCAGTTCTTC
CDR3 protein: CASSLGASGPGTNEQFF

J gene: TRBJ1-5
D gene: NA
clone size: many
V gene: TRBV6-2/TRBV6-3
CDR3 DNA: TGTGCCAGCGGGCAGGGGACTCTTCAATCAGCCCAGCATTTT
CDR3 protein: CASGQGTLQSAQHF

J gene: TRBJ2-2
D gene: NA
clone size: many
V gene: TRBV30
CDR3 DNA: TGTGCCCTGACTGGGAAGAACACCGGGGAGCTGTTTTTT
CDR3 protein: CALTGKNTGELFF

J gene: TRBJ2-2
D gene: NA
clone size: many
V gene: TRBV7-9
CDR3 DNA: TGTGCCAGCAGCTTCGAGGGGGTCACCGGGGAGCTGTTTTTT
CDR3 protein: CASSFEGVTGELFF

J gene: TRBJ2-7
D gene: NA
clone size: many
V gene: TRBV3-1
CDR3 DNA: TGTGCCAGCAGCCAAGGACCAATCCCTACTAGCGAGCAGTACTTC
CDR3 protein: CASSQGPIPTSEQYF

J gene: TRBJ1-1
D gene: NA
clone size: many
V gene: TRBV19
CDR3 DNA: TGTGCCAGTAGTATAGGGGCAGAAGCTTTCTTT
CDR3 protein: CASSIGAEAFF

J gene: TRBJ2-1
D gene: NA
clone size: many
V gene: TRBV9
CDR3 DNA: TGTGCCAGCAGCGTAGATGGGGGTGACGGGAGTGAGCAGTTCTTC
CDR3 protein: CASSVDGGDGSEQFF

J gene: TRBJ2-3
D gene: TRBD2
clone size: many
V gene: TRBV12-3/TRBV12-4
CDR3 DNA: TGTGCCAGCAGTTTAGGCGGGGGGGCTGTGGCAGATACGCAGTATTTT
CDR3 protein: CASSLGGGAVADTQYF

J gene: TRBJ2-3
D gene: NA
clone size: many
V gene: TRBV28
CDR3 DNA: TGTGCCAGCAGTTTACTTAGCGGTGTTCCAGATACGCAGTATTTT
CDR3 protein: CASSLLSGVPDTQYF

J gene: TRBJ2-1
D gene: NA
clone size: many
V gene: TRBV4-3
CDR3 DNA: TGCGCCAGCAGCCAAGGGGCTAGTGGCCTCTACAATGAGCAGTTCTTC
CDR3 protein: CASSQGASGLYNEQFF

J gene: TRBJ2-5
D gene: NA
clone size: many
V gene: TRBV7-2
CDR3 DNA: TGTGCCAGCAGCTTAGTAGAATTCCAAGAGACCCAGTACTTC
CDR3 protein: CASSLVEFQETQYF

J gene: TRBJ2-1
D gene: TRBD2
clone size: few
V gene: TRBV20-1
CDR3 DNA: TGCAGTGCTAGTATAACTAGCGTTTACAATGAGCAGTTCTTC
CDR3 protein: CSASITSVYNEQFF

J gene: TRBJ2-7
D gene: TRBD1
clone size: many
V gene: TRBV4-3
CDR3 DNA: TGCGCCAGCAGCCACATTGGACAGGGGGCTTACGAGCAGTACTTC
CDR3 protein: CASSHIGQGAYEQYF

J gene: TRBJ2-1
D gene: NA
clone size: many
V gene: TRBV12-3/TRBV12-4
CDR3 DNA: TGTGCCAGCAGACTACAAGGGGGGCGATCCGGGAGTGAGCAGTTCTTC
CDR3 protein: CASRLQGGRSGSEQFF

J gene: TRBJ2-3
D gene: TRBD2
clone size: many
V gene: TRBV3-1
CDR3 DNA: TGTGCCAGCAGCCAAGGCGGGAGGACAGATACGCAGTATTTT
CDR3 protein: CASSQGGRTDTQYF

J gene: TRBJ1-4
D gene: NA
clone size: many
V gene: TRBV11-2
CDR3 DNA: TGTGCCAGCAGCTTAGACTCAACCGGGGTTGAGACTGAAAAACTGTTTTTT
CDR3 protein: CASSLDSTGVETEKLFF

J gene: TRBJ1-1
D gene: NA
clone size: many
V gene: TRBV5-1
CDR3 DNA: TGCGCCAGCAGCTCTGGAGGGGTTCTCTTTGCTGAAGCTTTCTTT
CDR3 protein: CASSSGGVLFAEAFF

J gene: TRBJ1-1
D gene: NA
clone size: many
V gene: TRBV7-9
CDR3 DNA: TGTGCCAGCAGCCAACCCAGGGATTTCTATGAAGCTTTCTTT
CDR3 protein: CASSQPRDFYEAFF

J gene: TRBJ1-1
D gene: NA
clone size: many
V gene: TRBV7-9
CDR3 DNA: TGTGCCAGCAGCTTATGGGGAGTCACTGAAGCTTTCTTT
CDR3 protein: CASSLWGVTEAFF

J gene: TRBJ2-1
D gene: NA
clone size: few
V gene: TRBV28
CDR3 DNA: TGTGCCAGCAGTTTTAGGTCGTACAATGAGCAGTTCTTC
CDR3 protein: CASSFRSYNEQFF

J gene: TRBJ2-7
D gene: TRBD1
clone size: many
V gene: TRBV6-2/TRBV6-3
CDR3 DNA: TGTGCCAGCAAAGACGAGGGACAGGGAACGTACGAGCAGTACTTC
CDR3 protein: CASKDEGQGTYEQYF

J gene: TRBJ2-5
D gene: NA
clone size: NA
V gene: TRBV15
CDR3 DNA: TGTGCCACCAGCACCCAGATAGGGGAAGGGGGCCAAGAGACCCAGTACTTC
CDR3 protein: CATSTQIGEGGQETQYF

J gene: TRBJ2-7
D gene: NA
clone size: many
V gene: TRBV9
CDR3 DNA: TGTGCCAGCAGCGTAGCACAGGACTACGAGCAGTACTTC
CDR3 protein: CASSVAQDYEQYF

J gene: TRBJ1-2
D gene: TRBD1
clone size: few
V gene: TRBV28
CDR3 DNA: TGTGCCAGCAGTTTAGAGTCGGGCAGGGGGCTCTATGGCTACACCTTC
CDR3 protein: CASSLESGRGLYGYTF

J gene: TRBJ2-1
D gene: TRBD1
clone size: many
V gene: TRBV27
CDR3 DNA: TGTGCCAGCAGTTTCGGGACAGGGGGCGCGGTGAATGAGCAGTTCTTC
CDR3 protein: CASSFGTGGAVNEQFF

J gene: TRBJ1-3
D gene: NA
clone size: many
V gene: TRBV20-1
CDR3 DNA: TGCAGTGCCCGGGGCGGGATCTCTGGAAACACCATATATTTT
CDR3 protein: CSARGGISGNTIYF

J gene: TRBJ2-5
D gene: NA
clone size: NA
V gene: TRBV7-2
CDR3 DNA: TGTGCCAGCAGCTTAGCGAAGGAGGCGGGCAGTCAAGAGACCCAGTACTTC
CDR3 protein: CASSLAKEAGSQETQYF

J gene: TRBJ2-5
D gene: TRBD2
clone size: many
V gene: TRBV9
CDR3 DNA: TGTGCCAGCAGCGTAGGGCTGACTAGCGGAGAGACCCAGTACTTC
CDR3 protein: CASSVGLTSGETQYF

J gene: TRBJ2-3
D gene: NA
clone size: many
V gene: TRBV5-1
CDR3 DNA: TGCGCCAGCAGCGAACGGGCAGCCTTCACAGATACGCAGTATTTT
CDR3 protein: CASSERAAFTDTQYF

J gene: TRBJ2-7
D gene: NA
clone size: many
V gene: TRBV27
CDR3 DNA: TGTGCCAGCAGTTTCGGGCACAGCTACGAGCAGTACTTC
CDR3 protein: CASSFGHSYEQYF

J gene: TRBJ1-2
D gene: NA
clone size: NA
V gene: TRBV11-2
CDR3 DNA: TGTGCCAGCAGCTACCCACAGGGTTTAGACAGCTACACCTTC
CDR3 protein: CASSYPQGLDSYTF

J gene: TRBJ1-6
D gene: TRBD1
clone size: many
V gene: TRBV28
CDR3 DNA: TGTGCCAGCAGTACCCCCGGGACAGGCTATTCACCCCTCCACTTT
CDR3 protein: CASSTPGTGYSPLHF

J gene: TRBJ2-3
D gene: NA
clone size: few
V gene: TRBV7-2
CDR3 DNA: TGTGCCAGCAGCTTAGCTTCGGCAGATACGCAGTATTTT
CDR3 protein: CASSLASADTQYF

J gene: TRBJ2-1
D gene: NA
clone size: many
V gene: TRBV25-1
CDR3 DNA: TGTGCCAGCAGCGGACAGGGACTAACGTCCCGATACAATGAGCAGTTCTTC
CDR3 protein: CASSGQGLTSRYNEQFF

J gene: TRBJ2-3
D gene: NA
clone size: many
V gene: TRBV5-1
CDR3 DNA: TGCGCCAGCAGCTTGTGGGACTCGATCACAGATACGCAGTATTTT
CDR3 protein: CASSLWDSITDTQYF

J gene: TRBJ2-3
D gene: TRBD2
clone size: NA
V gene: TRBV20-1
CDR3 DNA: TGCAGTGCTAGAGATTCAAAGCGGGGTAGCACAGATACGCAGTATTTT
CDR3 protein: CSARDSKRGSTDTQYF

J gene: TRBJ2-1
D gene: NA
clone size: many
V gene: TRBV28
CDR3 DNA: TGTGCCAGCAGTCCTCCCTTTGTCAGAGATGAGCAGTTCTTC
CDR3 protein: CASSPPFVRDEQFF

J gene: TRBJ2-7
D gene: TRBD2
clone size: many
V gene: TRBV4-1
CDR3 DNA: TGCGCCAGCAGCCAAGATTCCTCCCTCCTAGCGGGGATCTACGAGCAGTACTTC
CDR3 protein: CASSQDSSLLAGIYEQYF

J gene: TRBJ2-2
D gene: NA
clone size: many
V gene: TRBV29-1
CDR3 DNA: TGCAGCGTTAGGGGACAGAACACCGGGGAGCTGTTTTTT
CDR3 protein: CSVRGQNTGELFF

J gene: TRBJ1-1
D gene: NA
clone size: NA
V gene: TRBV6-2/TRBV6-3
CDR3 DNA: TGTGCCAGCAGTTACTCAGGCAGCTGGAAACCCTTAAGGAACACTGAAGCTTTCTTT
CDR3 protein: CASSYSGSWKPLRNTEAFF

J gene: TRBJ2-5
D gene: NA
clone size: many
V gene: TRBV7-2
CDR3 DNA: TGTGCCAGCAGCTTAGCCCATTACCCGGACCTCTTTCAAGAGACCCAGTACTTC
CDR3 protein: CASSLAHYPDLFQETQYF

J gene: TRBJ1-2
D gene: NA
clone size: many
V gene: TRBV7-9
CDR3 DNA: TGTGCCAGCAGCTTAGCGCCAGGGGAGGAGGTAAACTATGGCTACACCTTC
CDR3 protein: CASSLAPGEEVNYGYTF